The text below deals with one T cell receptor (beta chain). This specimen comes from a study of T-cell memory formation after mild COVID-19. Study-level background: Largely donor-specific sequence clusters came from two donors.

The V end was cut by 2 bases, the J end by 9 bases, with 10 bases between. CDR3 size: 11 residues. Germline loops: CDR1 SQVTM, CDR2 ANQGSEA. TCRdb processed the 5' RACE reads anew with MiXCR; each CDR3 protein has one entry. The sample consists of fewer than 110,000 distinct CDR3 sequences, roughly 14% of them appearing once. The clonotype originates from a man aged 18 to 30 who had mild COVID-19 (a few samples of this study predate the infection). Cell type and time point are not known. This chain links TRBV29-1 with TRBJ1-2; D unresolved. Specimen: PBMCs or a T cell subset sorted from them (not recorded which). The CDR3 region is CSVERDLSYTF. The CDR3 DNA reads as TGCAGCGTTGAAAGGGATCTGAGCTACACCTTC.